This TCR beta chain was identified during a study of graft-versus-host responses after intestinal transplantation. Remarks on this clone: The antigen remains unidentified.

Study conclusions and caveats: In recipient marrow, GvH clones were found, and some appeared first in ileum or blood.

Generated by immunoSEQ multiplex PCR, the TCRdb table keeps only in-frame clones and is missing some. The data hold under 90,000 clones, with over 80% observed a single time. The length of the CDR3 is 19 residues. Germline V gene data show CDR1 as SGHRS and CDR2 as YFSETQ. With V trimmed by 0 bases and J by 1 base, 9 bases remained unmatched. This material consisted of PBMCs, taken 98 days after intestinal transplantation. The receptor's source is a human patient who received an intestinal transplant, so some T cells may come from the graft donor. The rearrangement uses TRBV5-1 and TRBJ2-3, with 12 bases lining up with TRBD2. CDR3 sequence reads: CASSLALLAGGHGTDTQYF. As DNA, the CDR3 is TGCGCCAGCAGCTTGGCCTTACTAGCGGGAGGCCATGGCACAGATACGCAGTATTTT. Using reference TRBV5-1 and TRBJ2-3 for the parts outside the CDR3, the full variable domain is KAGVTQTPRYLIKTRGQQVTLSCSPISGHRSVSWYQQTPGQGLQFLFEYFSETQRNKGNFPGRFSGRQFSNSRSEMNVSTLELGDSALYLCASSLALLAGGHGTDTQYFGPGTRLTVL.